A selection of T cell receptor beta chains follows, all from one sample in a study of shared clonotypes between healthy human individuals. Method: immunoSEQ multiplex PCR; TCRdb's copy keeps in-frame clones and lacks some. The sample lists 2 million to 3 million clones, more than 85% occurring once. Sequences were obtained from naive CD4+ T cells from PBMCs. These receptors all come from a man aged 18 to 30 in good health. Some clones in this sample may be carry-over from other donors' samples. CDR3s include the opening cysteine and the closing phenylalanine or tryptophan. A D gene is named only where the DNA matches it firmly. For some rows the clone size is stated as once, few or many, or as a class when expanded; others skip it.

cdr3_length	v_call	j_call	clone_size	d_call	cdr3_nt	cdr3_aa
11	TRBV7-6	TRBJ2-3	once	.	TGTGCCAGCAGCTTAAGGAATACGCAGTATTTT	CASSLRNTQYF
13	TRBV29-1	TRBJ2-1	.	TRBD1	TGCAGCGGGACAGGGAGCTCCTACAATGAGCAGTTCTTC	CSGTGSSYNEQFF
16	TRBV9	TRBJ2-3	.	.	TGTGCCAGCAGCGTAGGTGGGACCACTAGCACAGATACGCAGTATTTT	CASSVGGTTSTDTQYF
13	TRBV28	TRBJ2-5	.	.	TGTGCCAGCAGGAGGGGAAACCAAGAGACCCAGTACTTC	CASRRGNQETQYF
13	TRBV10-3	TRBJ2-7	.	.	TGTGCCATCAGTGAGCAGGGTAGCTACGAGCAGTACTTC	CAISEQGSYEQYF
19	TRBV10-3	TRBJ2-3	.	TRBD2	TGTGCCATCAGTGGCGGGGGGCCTGGCACCCGGGGGATCACGGATACGCAGTATTTT	CAISGGGPGTRGITDTQYF
15	TRBV4-2	TRBJ1-4	.	.	TGTGCCAGCAGCCAGGGGGAGGGGAGAGGCGAAAAACTGTTTTTT	CASSQGEGRGEKLFF
14	TRBV9	TRBJ1-4	.	.	TGTGCCAGCAGCGGGGGGGCAGGGAATGAAAAACTGTTTTTT	CASSGGAGNEKLFF
16	TRBV19	TRBJ1-2	.	.	TGTGCCAGTAGTAGAACGGGACGGGGGCATAACTATGGCTACACCTTC	CASSRTGRGHNYGYTF
14	TRBV25-1	TRBJ2-7	.	.	TGTGCCAGCAGTGATGTCAGGAGACCCTACGAGCAGTACTTC	CASSDVRRPYEQYF
17	TRBV5-5	TRBJ2-1	.	TRBD2	TGTGCCAGCAGCGGGGAGCGACTAGCGGGAGGGCTTGGGGAGCAGTTCTTC	CASSGERLAGGLGEQFF
16	TRBV25-1	TRBJ1-1	.	TRBD1	TGTGCCAGCAGTGAAGGGGTAGGGACAGGGGCCACTGAAGCTTTCTTT	CASSEGVGTGATEAFF
15	TRBV5-4	TRBJ2-7	.	TRBD1	TGTGCCAGCAGTTACCGAACCGGGACAGGGGGCACGCAGTACTTC	CASSYRTGTGGTQYF
14	TRBV5-4	TRBJ1-4	.	.	TGTGCCAGCAGCGACGATTTGACTAATGAAAAACTGTTTTTT	CASSDDLTNEKLFF
14	TRBV28	TRBJ1-1	.	TRBD1	TGTGCCAGCAGTTCCGGACAGGGGAGCACTGAAGCTTTCTTT	CASSSGQGSTEAFF
16	TRBV18	TRBJ2-4	.	TRBD1	TGTGCCAGCTCACCACCGGGACAGACCATCAAAAACATTCAGTACTTC	CASSPPGQTIKNIQYF
15	TRBV10-3	TRBJ2-1	.	TRBD1	TGTGCCTCCAGAGGGGGACAGGGGGGTCTGAATGAGCAGTTCTTC	CASRGGQGGLNEQFF
15	TRBV19	TRBJ1-2	.	.	TGTGCCAGTAGCAGGGCCGGGCCATCTAACTATGGCTACACCTTC	CASSRAGPSNYGYTF
16	TRBV7-3	TRBJ1-1	.	TRBD1	TGTGCCAGCAGTTTGGGGAGGACAGGGACGGCCACTGAAGCTTTCTTT	CASSLGRTGTATEAFF
13	TRBV7-2	TRBJ1-1	few	.	TGTGCCAGCAGCTTAATCCGGGCGGCGGAAGCTTTCTTT	CASSLIRAAEAFF
22	TRBV19	TRBJ1-1	.	.	TGTGCCAGTAGTTTTCGGTTTATGGTCGTATCACCCCGGGGGACAATGAACACTGAAGCTTTCTTT	CASSFRFMVVSPRGTMNTEAFF
15	TRBV15	TRBJ2-1	.	TRBD2	TGTGCCACCAGCGGAACGACTAGCGGGAGGCCTGAGCAGTTCTTC	CATSGTTSGRPEQFF
16	TRBV7-2	TRBJ2-5	.	TRBD2	TGTGCCAGCAGCTTTCAGAGTCTAGCGGGAGAAGAGACCCAGTACTTC	CASSFQSLAGEETQYF
13	TRBV18	TRBJ1-1	.	TRBD1	TGTGCCAGCTCACCTGACAGGGACACTGAAGCTTTCTTT	CASSPDRDTEAFF
15	TRBV15	TRBJ2-1	.	.	TGTGCCACCAGCAGAGATCCACTTTCCCTCAATGAGCAGTTCTTC	CATSRDPLSLNEQFF
16	TRBV2	TRBJ2-1	.	.	TGTGCCAGCAGTTCGGGATCGACAGTAATCTACAATGAGCAGTTCTTC	CASSSGSTVIYNEQFF
18	TRBV11-2	TRBJ2-1	.	TRBD2	TGTGCCAGCAGCTTAGGTCGGTCCCTAGCGGGAGCCTACAATGAGCAGTTCTTC	CASSLGRSLAGAYNEQFF
15	TRBV5-4	TRBJ1-1	few	.	TGTGCCAGCAGCTTGGTTTCCAGGGGCAACACTGAAGCTTTCTTT	CASSLVSRGNTEAFF
14	TRBV9	TRBJ1-2	.	.	TGTGCCAGCAGCGGACTAGCCCCTAACTATGGCTACACCTTC	CASSGLAPNYGYTF
13	TRBV28	TRBJ2-3	.	.	TGTGCCAGCACCCGAGCCGGAGCGGATACGCAGTATTTT	CASTRAGADTQYF
15	TRBV18	TRBJ2-7	.	TRBD1	TGTGCCAGCTCACCAATGGACAGGAGCTCCTACGAGCAGTACTTC	CASSPMDRSSYEQYF
15	TRBV6-6	TRBJ2-2	.	.	TGTGCCAGCAGTACCCGGGACATATTGACCGGGGAGCTGTTTTTT	CASSTRDILTGELFF
14	TRBV9	TRBJ2-7	.	TRBD2	TGTGCCAGCAGCCCGGGGGGGTTCGCCTACGAGCAGTACTTC	CASSPGGFAYEQYF
16	TRBV19	TRBJ1-2	.	TRBD1	TGTGCCAGTAGTATCCTCGGACAGGGGGTTAACTATGGCTACACCTTC	CASSILGQGVNYGYTF
11	TRBV6-5	TRBJ2-7	.	.	TGTGCCAGCACCCTTAGCGTCGAGCAGTACTTC	CASTLSVEQYF
13	TRBV4-3	TRBJ2-7	once	.	TGCGCCAGCAGCCAAGAGGGGCGGGGCGAGCAGTACTTC	CASSQEGRGEQYF
15	TRBV11-2	TRBJ2-1	.	TRBD2	TGTGCCAGCAGCGCGGGACTAGCGGGCTACAATGAGCAGTTCTTC	CASSAGLAGYNEQFF
13	TRBV18	TRBJ1-1	.	.	TGTGCCAGCCTTAACGGACAGAACACTGAAGCTTTCTTT	CASLNGQNTEAFF
13	TRBV2	TRBJ1-2	.	.	TGTGCCAGCAGTGATGGCTCCCCAGTTGGCTACACCTTC	CASSDGSPVGYTF
15	TRBV7-9	TRBJ2-1	.	TRBD2	TGTGCCAGCAGGACCGGGACTAGCGGGTACAATGAGCAGTTCTTC	CASRTGTSGYNEQFF
16	TRBV5-4	TRBJ2-1	.	.	TGTGCCAGCAGCCCTGGGATGGGGGTGTCCGAGGATGAGCAGTTCTTC	CASSPGMGVSEDEQFF
14	TRBV5-1	TRBJ2-3	.	TRBD2	TGCGCCAGCAGCTTCGCGGGGGTGCCAGATACGCAGTATTTT	CASSFAGVPDTQYF
16	TRBV7-2	TRBJ1-2	.	.	TGTGCCAGCAGCCCGCGGACCTTTTCAGGGTACTATGGCTACACCTTC	CASSPRTFSGYYGYTF
16	TRBV27	TRBJ2-7	.	TRBD2	TGTGCCAGCAGTCCTGCCCAAAGCGGGAGGGCCTACGAGCAGTACTTC	CASSPAQSGRAYEQYF